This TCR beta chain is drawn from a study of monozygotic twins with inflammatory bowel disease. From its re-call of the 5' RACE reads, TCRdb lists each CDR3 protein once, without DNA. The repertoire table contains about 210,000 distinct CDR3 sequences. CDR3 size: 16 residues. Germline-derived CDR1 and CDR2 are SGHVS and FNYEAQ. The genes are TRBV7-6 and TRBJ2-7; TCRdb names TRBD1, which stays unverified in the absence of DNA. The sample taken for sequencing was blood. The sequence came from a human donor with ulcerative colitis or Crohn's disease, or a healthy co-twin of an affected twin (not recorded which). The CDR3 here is CASSLEGGRNPYEQYF.